The clone carrying this T cell receptor (beta chain) came up many times. The antigen remains unidentified. Molecular barcoding with unique molecular identifiers was used for the TCRbeta library. Using its own MiXCR run on the PCR reads, TCRdb lists one record per CDR3 protein. Here the sample spans 200,000 to 250,000 distinct CDR3 sequences, about a tenth being singletons. The data stem from a study of T-cell reconstitution after alpha-beta-depleted transplantation in children. V was pared by 3 bases and J by 1 base, with 2 bases between. The CDR3 is 12 residues long. The germline CDR1 and CDR2 sequences are ENHRY and SYGVKD. Whole-study results and caveats: The origin of high day-60 TCRbeta diversity in some patients lay in surviving recipient T cells and thymic progenitors. Approximately two months post-transplant, alpha-beta T cells reportedly originated from several hundred expanded graft clones. Newly produced T cells mostly provided counts and TCRbeta diversity after one year, as hyperexpanded clones declined.

The V gene is TRBV10-3, the J gene TRBJ2-3; D is unresolved. This clonotype originated in a child under two years old with acute myeloid leukemia, due to receive a stem cell transplant. This material consisted of PBMCs, taken before TCRalphabeta/CD19-depleted stem cell transplant. The CDR3 DNA reads TGTGCCATCAGTGACGGCACAGATACGCAGTATTTT. It specifies CAISDGTDTQYF.